The sequence of this TCR beta chain was determined in a study of identifying expanded T cells in peripheral blood. Study observations and caveats: Variance in clone template counts between roughly two-week samples significantly increased with total template count across all healthy donors. Differentially abundant clones: about 1.1 between replicates, 15 to 17 at 2 to 3 weeks, approximately 19 at four.

This clone showed up just once. Antigen: not known. Healthy donors had no documented immune events, such as infections, while sampled. The repertoire was sequenced with immunoSEQ multiplex PCR; TCRdb's copy has only in-frame clones and lacks some. Of tens of thousands of clones in the sample, roughly 84% were seen once. CDR3 length equals 11 residues. Trimming cost V 4 bases and J 6 bases, with 4 bases left between them. Germline V gene sequence: CDR1 SGHAT, CDR2 FQNNGV. This clonotype originated in a person aged 18 to 70 in good health. V and J are TRBV11-2 and TRBJ1-3, with D unresolved. The sequencing sample was made of blood. The CDR3 here is CASSSTNTIYF. CDR3 in DNA: TGTGCCAGCAGCTCGACAAACACCATATATTTT.